This T cell receptor beta chain was found in a study of T cell clonality in common variable immunodeficiency. Equal genomic DNA amounts from CVID and control samples were sequenced. Libraries were prepared by immunoSEQ multiplex PCR; TCRdb keeps only in-frame clonotypes and omits some of them. The sample presents under 45,000 clones, none singletons. Findings and caveats of the study: T cell subpopulation sequencing would be needed to explain CVID clonality. CVID subjects showed higher TCRbeta clonality than healthy controls. Reportedly, TCR beta sequences from common variable immunodeficiency showed fewer deletions and N-nucleotide insertions.

The germline gives CDR1 DFQATT, CDR2 SNEGSKA (reference sequence). Trimming shortened V by 1 base and J by 4 bases, and 13 bases separated the two germline ends. The CDR3 runs to 14 residues. This clone was found many times. Its antigen is unidentified. With the read ending 3 residues before the CDR3 end, the germline J gene is used to fill in that end. The source material was peripheral blood mononuclear cells. The receptor was isolated from a person aged 18 to 75 in good health. This chain connects TRBV20-1 to TRBJ1-1, with unresolved D. CDR3 residues: CSARVGSEFTEAFF. CDR3 bases read: TGCAGTGCTAGAGTTGGCAGTGAGTTCACTGAA.